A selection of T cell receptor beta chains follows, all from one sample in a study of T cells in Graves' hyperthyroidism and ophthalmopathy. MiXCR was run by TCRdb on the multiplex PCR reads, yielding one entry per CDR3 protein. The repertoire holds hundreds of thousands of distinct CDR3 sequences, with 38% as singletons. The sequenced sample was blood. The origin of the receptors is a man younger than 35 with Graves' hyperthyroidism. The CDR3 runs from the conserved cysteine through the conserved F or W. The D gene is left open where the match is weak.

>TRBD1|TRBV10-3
CAISATTTGDGYTF
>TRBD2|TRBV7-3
CASSLTGTSGETQYF
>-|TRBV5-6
CASSPLAGYMNTEAFF
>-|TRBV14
CASSQDWRESGSYEQYF
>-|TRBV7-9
CASSPAPGQSYEQYF
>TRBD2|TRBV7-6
CASSQSVVLAGKRNTGELFF
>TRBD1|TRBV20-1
CSASQGARGNQPQHF
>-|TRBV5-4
CASRRGLDTEAFF
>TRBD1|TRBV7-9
CASSPRDRGTPNYGYTF
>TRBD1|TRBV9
CASSGTGYNYGYTF
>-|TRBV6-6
CASRNGPGYNRETQYF
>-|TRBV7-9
CASSQPNTRRGDGYTF
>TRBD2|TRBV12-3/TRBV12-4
CASRPAGGPYEQYF
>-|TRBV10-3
CAISANTEAFF
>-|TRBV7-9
CASSQPGSDEKLFF
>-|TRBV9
CASSVSVLPGNTIYF